What follows are 17 T cell receptor beta chains derived from one specimen sequenced in a study of T cells in Graves' hyperthyroidism and ophthalmopathy. RNA transcripts were the template for amplifying TCR beta CDR3 regions. HTBI primers were employed in a first-round RT-PCR of the TCR CDR3. TCRdb re-analysed the multiplex PCR reads in MiXCR, keeping a single row per CDR3 protein. The sample consists of 490,000 or so distinct CDR3 sequences, nearly 20% of them appearing once. Source material: blood. Source of these receptors: a man between 40 and 49 years old with Graves' ophthalmopathy.

The V and J genes are TRBV9 and TRBJ1-1, with 9 bases lining up with TRBD1. The CDR3 length is 15 residues. V shed 2 bases, J shed 2 bases, and the junction held 4 bases outside the gene matches. Germline lookup yields CDR1 SGDLS and CDR2 YYNGEE. This CDR3 is CASSVLTGGNTEAFF. The CDR3 coding sequence is TGTGCCAGCAGCGTTCTCACAGGGGGCAACACTGAAGCTTTCTTT.

This clonotype was recorded a few times. This sequence joins TRBV29-1 and TRBJ2-1; D might be TRBD2 (6 bases). V gave up 3 bases and J gave up 8 bases, with 14 bases separating them. This CDR3 has 13 residues. From germline, CDR1 is SQVTM and CDR2 ANQGSEA. Here the CDR3 DNA reads TGCAGCGTTGAGGGGCTAGCGTGGCATGAGCAGTTCTTC. It codes for CSVEGLAWHEQFF.

This clonotype appeared a few times. V usage is TRBV19 and J usage is TRBJ1-1, with D unclear. The germline V gene encodes CDR1 LNHDA and CDR2 SQIVND (reference sequence). Deletions cut 2 bases from V and 2 bases from J, with 9 bases between. This CDR3 has 14 residues. The chain's CDR3 is CASSIRTHNTEAFF. CDR3 nucleotides: TGTGCCAGTAGTATAAGGACCCACAACACTGAAGCTTTCTTT.

This sequence joins TRBV7-2 and TRBJ2-5, with a weak D call TRBD1 (6 bases). The ends were cut back, 3 bases at V and 7 bases at J, with 12 bases in the middle. Germline V lookup: CDR1 SGHTA, CDR2 FQGNSA. CDR3 length: 13 amino acids. The CDR3: CASSFQGIGTQYF. CDR3 sequence (DNA): TGTGCCAGCAGCTTTCAGGGGATCGGGACCCAGTACTTC.

The genes are TRBV10-1 and TRBJ2-3, with D maybe TRBD2 (6 bases). This CDR3 has 14 residues. CDR1 and CDR2 from the germline V gene are WNHNN and SYGVQD (reference sequence). V lost 4 bases and J 3 bases, leaving 11 bases between the germline ends. The CDR3, as DNA: TGCGCCAGCAGTGGTGGGGACTCAACAGATACGCAGTATTTT. Its protein product is CASSGGDSTDTQYF.

A few counts support this clonotype. The rearrangement uses TRBV10-3 and TRBJ2-5; 9 nucleotides match TRBD1. The trim removed 0 bases at V and 5 bases at J, leaving 7 bases unmatched. The germline gives CDR1 ENHRY, CDR2 SYGVKD. The CDR3 runs to 16 residues. CDR3 sequence: CAISESGTGFVETQYF. DNA for the CDR3: TGTGCCATCAGTGAGTCCGGGACAGGGTTCGTGGAGACCCAGTACTTC.

V usage is TRBV11-2 and J usage is TRBJ2-5, with 12 bases that match TRBD2. Germline V gives CDR1 SGHAT, CDR2 FQNNGV. CDR3 length: 18 residues. The J segment lost 6 bases and the V segment lost 6 bases, leaving 17 bases of the junction unmatched. Here the CDR3 reads CASSPTPSSGRAGKTQYF. The DNA for the CDR3 is TGTGCCAGCAGTCCTACTCCATCTAGCGGGAGGGCCGGTAAGACCCAGTACTTC.

For this clonotype: A much larger clone lies a single base off, so this may be a read error. The chain combines TRBV28 with TRBJ2-4, with 9 positions matching TRBD2. In germline, CDR1 is MDHEN, CDR2 SYDVKM. The CDR3 spans 17 residues. This CDR3 is CVSKVGREGIAKNIQYF. DNA of the CDR3: TGTGTCAGCAAAGTTGGGCGGGAGGGCATAGCCAAAAACATTCAGTACTTC.

The V call is TRBV6-1, the J call TRBJ2-3; a possible D gene is TRBD2 (6 bases). Germline V gives CDR1 MNHNS, CDR2 SASEGT. The CDR3 covers 12 residues. V was cut by 8 bases and J by 6 bases, with 12 bases left in between. The CDR3 is CASVGAGDTQYF. As DNA, the CDR3 is TGTGCCAGCGTAGGGGCGGGGGATACGCAGTATTTT.

This clonotype appeared a few times. This chain uses TRBV29-1 with TRBJ2-2; perhaps TRBD1 as D (5 bases). The germline V gene encodes CDR1 SQVTM and CDR2 ANQGSEA. This CDR3 comprises 13 residues. With 3 bases removed from V and 1 base from J, the gap between germline ends came to 6 bases. CDR3 sequence reads: CSVDGQNTGELFF. CDR3 bases: TGCAGCGTTGACGGACAGAACACCGGGGAGCTGTTTTTT.

This clonotype was picked up a small number of times. The chain carries TRBV18 and TRBJ2-1, with a possible D match to TRBD2 (5 bases). The CDR3 loop spans 14 amino acids. With 3 bases removed from V and 8 bases from J, the gap between germline ends came to 14 bases. Germline CDR1 is KGHSH and CDR2 is LQKENI. CDR3 DNA sequence: TGTGCCAGCTCACCCCCGAGAGCGAGGGATGAGCAGTTCTTC. Its protein is CASSPPRARDEQFF. The full variable domain, rest sourced from reference TRBV18 and TRBJ2-1, is NAGVMQNPRHLVRRRGQEARLRCSPMKGHSHVYWYRQLPEEGLKFMVYLQKENIIDESGMPKERFSAEFPKEGPSILRIQQVVRGDSAAYFCASSPPRARDEQFFGPGTRLTVL.

The V gene is TRBV6-1, the J gene TRBJ2-7; D not certain. Trimming cost V 8 bases and J 4 bases, with 12 bases left between them. This CDR3 has 12 residues. The germline CDR1 and CDR2 sequences are MNHNS and SASEGT. The CDR3 sequence: CASLRLPYEQYF. DNA of the CDR3: TGTGCCAGCCTTAGGCTTCCTTACGAGCAGTACTTC.

V usage is TRBV5-1 and J usage is TRBJ2-1; no firm D call. There are 15 residues in the CDR3. V lost 1 base and J 1 base, leaving 9 bases between the germline ends. From germline, CDR1 is SGHRS and CDR2 YFSETQ. As DNA, the CDR3 is TGCGCCAGCAGCTTGACTTCTAATTCCTACAATGAGCAGTTCTTC. Residues: CASSLTSNSYNEQFF.

The rearrangement uses TRBV10-3 and TRBJ1-6; possibly TRBD1 for D (5 bases). The V end lost 9 bases, the J end lost 10 bases, and 16 bases lay between the germline ends. Per germline, CDR1 ENHRY and CDR2 SYGVKD. CDR3 length: 13 amino acids. The CDR3 sequence is CAIRGIEESPLHF. CDR3 nucleotide sequence: TGTGCCATAAGGGGCATTGAGGAATCACCCCTCCACTTT.

This clonotype showed up many times. The genes are TRBV28 and TRBJ2-7, with TRBD2 identical over 13 bases. This CDR3 comprises 16 residues. Trimming at V came to 5 bases and at J to 6 bases, leaving 10 bases not matched to a gene. Germline V gene lookup returns CDR1 MDHEN and CDR2 SYDVKM. The CDR3 DNA reads as TGTGCCAGCAGTCTACCACTAGCGGGGGGGCGTCGCGAGCAGTACTTC. Protein sequence: CASSLPLAGGRREQYF.

This clonotype came up many times. This chain connects TRBV5-1 to TRBJ2-7; D uncertain. V was shortened by 4 bases and J by 3 bases, with 8 bases between the two germline ends. Germline loops: CDR1 SGHRS, CDR2 YFSETQ. The CDR3 spans 12 residues. Here the CDR3 reads CASSIDNYEQYF. The CDR3 DNA is TGCGCCAGCAGCATCGACAACTACGAGCAGTACTTC.

There are many counts of this clonotype. The chain is built from TRBV28 and TRBJ1-6; 8 nucleotides agree with TRBD1. The J segment lost 8 bases and the V segment lost 5 bases, leaving 8 bases of the junction unmatched. Germline lookup yields CDR1 MDHEN and CDR2 SYDVKM. CDR3 length: 15 amino acids. CDR3 sequence reads: CASSTGTGGYSPLHF. As DNA, the CDR3 is TGTGCCAGCAGTACCGGAACAGGGGGTTATTCACCCCTCCACTTT.